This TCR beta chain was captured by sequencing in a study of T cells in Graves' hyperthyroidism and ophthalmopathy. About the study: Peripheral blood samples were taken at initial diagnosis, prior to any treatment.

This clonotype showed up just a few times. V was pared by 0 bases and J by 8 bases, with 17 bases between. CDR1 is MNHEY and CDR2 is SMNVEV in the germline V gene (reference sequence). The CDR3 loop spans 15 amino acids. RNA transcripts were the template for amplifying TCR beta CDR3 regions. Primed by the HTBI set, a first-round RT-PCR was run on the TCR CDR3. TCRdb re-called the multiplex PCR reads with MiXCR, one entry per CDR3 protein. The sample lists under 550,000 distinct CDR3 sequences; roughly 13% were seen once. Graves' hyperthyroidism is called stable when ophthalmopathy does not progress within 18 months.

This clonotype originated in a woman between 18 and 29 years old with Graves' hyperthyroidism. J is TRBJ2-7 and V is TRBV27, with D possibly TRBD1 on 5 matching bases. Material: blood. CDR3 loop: CASSLSSGSSHKQYF. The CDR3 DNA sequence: TGTGCCAGCAGTTTATCGTCAGGGTCGTCCCACAAGCAGTACTTC.